The present T cell receptor (beta chain) was sequenced within a study of blood T cell repertoires in COVID-19. Study background: Italy, Spain and the United States were the sources of the convalescent and acute COVID-19 samples.

TCRdb's copy holds only in-frame clones and misses some; the assay was immunoSEQ multiplex PCR. Found here are 150,000 or so clones, 80% to 90% of them singletons; the top ten hold roughly 13%. The CDR3 sequence is 14 residues long. Unmatched junction bases numbered 2, after V lost 5 bases and J lost 9 bases. The germline V gene encodes CDR1 LNHNV and CDR2 YYDKDF (reference sequence). The sequencing input was peripheral blood. This TCR was recovered from a man aged 18 to 35 with COVID-19, enrolled during active disease. V is TRBV15 and J is TRBJ1-6; TRBD1 aligns across 12 bases. The CDR3 coding sequence is TGTGCCACCAGCCCGGGACAGGGGGCTTCACCCCTCCACTTT. This codes for CATSPGQGASPLHF.